The count of the clone carrying this T cell receptor beta chain is one. The antigen remains undetermined. The CDR3 spans 16 residues. Trimming took 3 bases from V and 7 from J; bases not matched to a gene: 11. CDR1 is SGHAT and CDR2 is FQNNGV in the germline V gene. These data originate in a study of shared clonotypes between healthy human individuals. Study-level findings and limits: Since donors were few, the genetic and exposure-history diversity represented was limited.

Profiling relied on immunoSEQ multiplex PCR, and the TCRdb table lists in-frame clones only, not all of them. Among roughly 480,000 clones, 70% to 85% were seen once, and the ten largest hold about 12%. Sequenced sample: PBMCs. The chain uses TRBV11-2 and TRBJ2-2; 7 nucleotides align to TRBD2. The clonotype was recovered from a woman aged 40 to 50 in good health. Some clones in this sample may be carry-over from other donors' samples. As DNA, the CDR3 is TGTGCCAGCAGCTTGACGGGGAGGGCTAGAGGCGGGGAGCTGTTTTTT. Translated: CASSLTGRARGGELFF.